This entry is about one TCR beta chain. This clone turned up a few times. What this receptor recognizes is not known. No base quality information exists; no much larger clone differs at one position. The entire isolated RNA was reverse transcribed using the High Capacity cDNA Reverse Transcription Kit, and thus expressed TCRB transcripts were sequenced. Deep immunoSEQ sequencing was applied to naive, central memory and regulatory T cell samples, giving an average of around 4 million total reads per sample. After sorted cells were lysed in RLT buffer, RNA was extracted with DNase-treated RNeasy Micro or Mini kits, with the choice depending on cell number. To prevent cross-contamination, each cell subset was processed individually, whereas patient and healthy donor samples were processed jointly. Using the immunoSEQ multiplex PCR, TCRB sequences were amplified from cDNA into 87-bp fragments spanning the CDR3 region. Sequencing of the amplicons was done on the Illumina HiSeq platform. In the authors' own workflow: PCR bias was corrected computationally using synthetic template baselines, and reads within Hamming distance 2 were collapsed, with unmergeable singletons discarded. Reads were aligned against IMGT so that V, D and J genes, CDR3 length and insertions or deletions at six rearrangement sites could be assigned. Within each subset, clonotype counts were normalized to sorted cell number, after which true diversity and Gini coefficients were computed with the tcR R package. The overlap coefficient, calculated on TCRB nucleotide sequences, was used to measure repertoire sharing. Out-of-frame TCRB sequences from naive cells were analyzed to stand in for the pre-selection repertoire. TCRdb carries this immuneACCESS record with in-frame sequences only. Its versions omit some clonotypes, under half of them owing to an unresolved V gene in the studies checked, with the rest unexplained. For V, J and clone size, that table is used; D and trimming come from the DNA. This sample holds hundreds of thousands of clones; about 10% were observed only once. The ten most abundant clones make up over 0.035% of the sample.

Each donor gave one peripheral blood draw, averaging approximately 0.12 L, which was collected into heparinised tubes. A BD FACSAria II and a panel including CD45RO, CCR7, CD25, CD127, CD95 and CD27 were used to sort naive, central memory, regulatory and stem cell-like memory CD4+ T cells. All sorted populations exceeded 98% purity. PBMCs were isolated right away by Lymphoprep density gradient centrifugation and were stained directly, without culture. Samples were stained and sorted in pairs, with one healthy donor and one patient per experiment, so that batch effects were minimized. This entry belongs to a study of beta chain features in type 1 diabetes (dated by TCRdb to the late 2010s). Background on the whole study: Patients and healthy donors did not differ in mean age, gender distribution, total cell number or subset yield. Across all samples, 107,917,701 sorted cells were examined, and cell number per subset correlated strongly with RNA yield. Regulatory and stem cell-like memory subsets were isolated from only 8 patients and about 8 healthy donors, whereas naive and central memory subsets came from all 30 or so donors. In the study, recently diagnosed type 1 diabetes patients and matched healthy donors were compared on the TCRB repertoires of their sorted circulating CD4+ T cell subsets.

As encoded in the germline V gene, CDR1 is SGHDT while CDR2 is YYEEEE. Taken from cysteine to phenylalanine, the CDR3 has 16 residues. Left in the record is the CDR3 DNA by itself, 48 bases read in frame from the first base. Trimming takes 2 bases off V and 0 bases off J; junction bases not matched to a gene: 3. Summary of the overall study and its limitations: The naive, central memory and regulatory TCRB repertoires appeared to resemble one another more closely among patients than among healthy donors. A moderate but significant shortening of TCRB CDR3 length was observed in type 1 diabetes patients in all four CD4+ subsets. PCR might favor shorter templates, but patient and control samples were amplified and corrected together, so any skew would affect both groups equally. Because the HLA sub-analyses included only small numbers of individuals, any influence of HLA type on TCRB rearrangement was left unresolved. Because cDNA was sequenced instead of genomic DNA, highly expressing activated cells could be over-represented, though the groups showed no difference in activation or CD3 levels. Patients with type 1 diabetes made fewer insertions and deleted more nucleotides at VDJ recombination sites, implying thymic rearrangement abnormalities.

The sequence links TRBV5-6 to TRBJ2-1, with 9 central nucleotides matching TRBD2. What was sequenced was naive CD4+ T cells from blood. In the paper's terms, the cell subset or site label means: true naive CD4+ T cells. This clonotype was obtained from a woman aged 18-29 years in good health. The CDR3 protein: CASSFSGRYSYNEQFF. At the DNA level, the sequence is TGTGCCAGCAGCTTTAGCGGGAGATACTCCTACAATGAGCAGTTCTTC.